A selection of T cell receptor beta chains follows, all from one sample in a study of T cell repertoires in cytomegalovirus infection. TCRdb reanalysed the reads using MiXCR and keeps one entry per CDR3 protein. The table has more than 400,000 distinct CDR3 sequences, approximately 25% seen once; the top ten hold roughly 13%. Sequencing was done on a sample of PBMCs. The receptor set was obtained from a human donor in good health (CMV status not recorded). Some clones in this sample may be carry-over from other donors' samples. Both conserved end residues are part of each CDR3. Fields, in order: D gene, CDR3 length, clone size, J gene, V gene, CDR3 DNA, CDR3 protein. A D gene is named only where the DNA matches it firmly. Expanded clones get a size class; other rows say once, few or many, or leave the size out.

d_call: .
cdr3_length: 11
clone_size: .
j_call: TRBJ1-1
v_call: TRBV4-1
cdr3_nt: TGCGCCAGCAGCCAAGCTTCGGCGACTTTCTTT
cdr3_aa: CASSQASATFF

d_call: .
cdr3_length: 12
clone_size: .
j_call: TRBJ1-5
v_call: TRBV24-1
cdr3_nt: TGTGCGGTGGCGAGGGGGAATCAGCCCCAGCATTTT
cdr3_aa: CAVARGNQPQHF

d_call: .
cdr3_length: 12
clone_size: many
j_call: TRBJ2-1
v_call: TRBV7-2
cdr3_nt: TGTGCCAGCAGCTTAGCGACGGGAGCTCGGTTCTTC
cdr3_aa: CASSLATGARFF

d_call: TRBD1
cdr3_length: 15
clone_size: .
j_call: TRBJ1-2
v_call: TRBV6-5
cdr3_nt: TGTGCCAGCAGTTACTCTAACAGGGGGGCACATGGCTACACCTTC
cdr3_aa: CASSYSNRGAHGYTF

d_call: TRBD1
cdr3_length: 13
clone_size: few
j_call: TRBJ1-1
v_call: TRBV7-9
cdr3_nt: TGTGCCAGCAGCTTTAGGACAGGGGGAGATGCTTTCTTT
cdr3_aa: CASSFRTGGDAFF

d_call: TRBD2
cdr3_length: 14
clone_size: .
j_call: TRBJ2-1
v_call: TRBV7-6
cdr3_nt: TGTGCCAGCGAGACTAGCGGGAGTCTGAATGAGCAGTTCTTC
cdr3_aa: CASETSGSLNEQFF

d_call: TRBD2
cdr3_length: 15
clone_size: .
j_call: TRBJ2-1
v_call: TRBV20-1
cdr3_nt: TGCAGTGCTTTTCCGGGACTAGCGGGAGGAGATGAGCAGTTCTTC
cdr3_aa: CSAFPGLAGGDEQFF

d_call: .
cdr3_length: 16
clone_size: .
j_call: TRBJ2-1
v_call: TRBV12-3/TRBV12-4
cdr3_nt: TGTGCCAGCAGTACGACGGGCACGAGCTCCTACAATGAGCAGTTCTTC
cdr3_aa: CASSTTGTSSYNEQFF

d_call: .
cdr3_length: 16
clone_size: many
j_call: TRBJ2-1
v_call: TRBV20-1
cdr3_nt: TGCAGTGCTAGAGATCAACGGACTACCCCCTACAATGAGCAGTTCTTC
cdr3_aa: CSARDQRTTPYNEQFF

d_call: TRBD2
cdr3_length: 15
clone_size: .
j_call: TRBJ2-5
v_call: TRBV7-9
cdr3_nt: TGTGCCAGCGGCGAACTAGCGGGAGTGCAAGAGACCCAGTACTTC
cdr3_aa: CASGELAGVQETQYF

d_call: TRBD1
cdr3_length: 16
clone_size: few
j_call: TRBJ1-5
v_call: TRBV18
cdr3_nt: TGTGCCAGCTCACTCGACAGGGGGCTGAGCAATCAGCCCCAGCATTTT
cdr3_aa: CASSLDRGLSNQPQHF

d_call: .
cdr3_length: 13
clone_size: many
j_call: TRBJ2-5
v_call: TRBV7-2
cdr3_nt: TGTGCCAGCAGCTTAGGGGCTGGGGAGACCCAGTACTTC
cdr3_aa: CASSLGAGETQYF

d_call: TRBD2
cdr3_length: 20
clone_size: .
j_call: TRBJ2-3
v_call: TRBV7-3
cdr3_nt: TGTGCCAGCAGCTTAGCTCGGTCTAGCGGGAGGGATACTAGCACAGATACGCAGTATTTT
cdr3_aa: CASSLARSSGRDTSTDTQYF

d_call: TRBD2
cdr3_length: 16
clone_size: once
j_call: TRBJ2-3
v_call: TRBV20-1
cdr3_nt: TGCAGTGCTAGCCCCGTTAGCGGGAGGGCAGCAGATACGCAGTATTTT
cdr3_aa: CSASPVSGRAADTQYF

d_call: TRBD2
cdr3_length: 16
clone_size: .
j_call: TRBJ2-4
v_call: TRBV20-1
cdr3_nt: TGCAGTGCTAGAGCAACGAAGAGCGGGAGGGAAAACATTCAGTACTTC
cdr3_aa: CSARATKSGRENIQYF

d_call: .
cdr3_length: 13
clone_size: .
j_call: TRBJ1-1
v_call: TRBV29-1
cdr3_nt: TGCAGCGTGAGGTCGGGGAGAGGGACTGAAGCTTTCTTT
cdr3_aa: CSVRSGRGTEAFF

d_call: TRBD2
cdr3_length: 17
clone_size: few
j_call: TRBJ2-3
v_call: TRBV19
cdr3_nt: TGTGCCAGTAGTACCGTGGGACTAGCGGGAGTTATCGATACGCAGTATTTT
cdr3_aa: CASSTVGLAGVIDTQYF

d_call: TRBD2
cdr3_length: 16
clone_size: once
j_call: TRBJ2-5
v_call: TRBV18
cdr3_nt: TGTGCCAGCTCACCAGGATCGGGAGGGCGGGAAGAGACCCAGTACTTC
cdr3_aa: CASSPGSGGREETQYF

d_call: TRBD2
cdr3_length: 15
clone_size: few
j_call: TRBJ2-2
v_call: TRBV12-3/TRBV12-4
cdr3_nt: TGTGCCAGCAAGCAACTAGCGGGAGGTACCGGGGAGCTGTTTTTT
cdr3_aa: CASKQLAGGTGELFF